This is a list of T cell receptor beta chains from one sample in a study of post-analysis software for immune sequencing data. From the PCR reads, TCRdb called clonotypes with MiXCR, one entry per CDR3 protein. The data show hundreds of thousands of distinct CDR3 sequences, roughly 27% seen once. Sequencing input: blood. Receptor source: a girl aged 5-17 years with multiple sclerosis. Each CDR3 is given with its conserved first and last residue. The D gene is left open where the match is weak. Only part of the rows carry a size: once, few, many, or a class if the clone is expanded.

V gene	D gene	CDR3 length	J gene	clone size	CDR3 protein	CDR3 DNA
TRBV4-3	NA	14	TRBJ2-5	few	CASSALEIKETQYF	TGCGCCAGCAGCGCCTTGGAAATCAAAGAGACCCAGTACTTC
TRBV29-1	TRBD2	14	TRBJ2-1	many	CSVEGLASYNEQFF	TGCAGCGTTGAAGGACTAGCTTCCTACAATGAGCAGTTCTTC
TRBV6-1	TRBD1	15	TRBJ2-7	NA	CASREGQGKTYEQYF	TGTGCCAGCAGAGAGGGACAGGGGAAAACCTACGAGCAGTACTTC
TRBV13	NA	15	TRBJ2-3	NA	CASSLLGSYTDTQYF	TGTGCCAGCAGCCTCCTGGGATCTTACACAGATACGCAGTATTTT
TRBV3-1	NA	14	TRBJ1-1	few	CASSQEGPGTEAFF	TGTGCCAGCAGCCAAGAAGGCCCGGGGACTGAAGCTTTCTTT
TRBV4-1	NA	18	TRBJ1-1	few	CASSQWSGVSAQGAEAFF	TGCGCCAGCAGCCAATGGAGTGGGGTTTCAGCCCAAGGGGCTGAAGCTTTCTTT
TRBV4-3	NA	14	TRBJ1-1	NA	CASSQDGRGAEAFF	TGCGCCAGCAGCCAAGACGGACGGGGGGCTGAAGCTTTCTTT
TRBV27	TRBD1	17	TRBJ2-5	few	CASSLQGALLGQETQYF	TGTGCCAGCAGTTTACAGGGGGCTCTCCTGGGGCAAGAGACCCAGTACTTC
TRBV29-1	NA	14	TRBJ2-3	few	CSVVIGLKGDTQYF	TGCAGCGTCGTGATTGGGCTCAAGGGGGATACGCAGTATTTT
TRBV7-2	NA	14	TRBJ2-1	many	CASSLGPSYNEQFF	TGTGCCAGCAGCTTAGGTCCTTCCTACAATGAGCAGTTCTTC
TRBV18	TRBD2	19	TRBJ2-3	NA	CASSPTTSGRKEDADTQYF	TGTGCCAGCTCACCAACGACTAGCGGGAGAAAAGAGGATGCAGATACGCAGTATTTT
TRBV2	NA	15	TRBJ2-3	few	CASSVTRVSTDTQYF	TGTGCCAGCAGTGTTACCAGAGTAAGCACAGATACGCAGTATTTT
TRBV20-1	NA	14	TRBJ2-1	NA	CSARELTRAGEQFF	TGCAGTGCTAGAGAGTTAACCAGGGCCGGGGAGCAGTTCTTC
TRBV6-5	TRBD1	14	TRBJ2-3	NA	CASSYTGEGQGKYF	TGTGCCAGCAGTTACACTGGAGAGGGACAGGGGAAGTATTTT